Presented here are 13 T cell receptor beta chains from one specimen sequenced in a study of control samples from healthy donors and cancer patients. Profiled with immunoSEQ multiplex PCR; TCRdb holds only in-frame clones, not every one. Among 130,000 or so clones listed, about nine tenths were seen once. Input material: blood. Receptor source: a man aged 35 to 55 in good health.

V and J are TRBV18 and TRBJ2-1; D might be TRBD1 (5 bases). The germline V gene encodes CDR1 KGHSH and CDR2 LQKENI. The CDR3 totals 14 residues. The germline V and J ends were trimmed by 2 bases and 6 bases, with 11 bases remaining between them. CDR3 sequence reads: CASSPTTGPNEQFF. As DNA, the CDR3 is TGTGCCAGCTCACCAACCACAGGTCCCAATGAGCAGTTCTTC.

The V call is TRBV10-3, the J call TRBJ1-1; D may be TRBD1 (6 bases). V was trimmed by 0 bases and J by 6 bases, leaving 14 bases between them. CDR3 length: 15 residues. Germline V gene data show CDR1 as ENHRY and CDR2 as SYGVKD. The CDR3 sequence: CAISESGAEESEAFF. CDR3 nucleotides: TGTGCCATCAGTGAGTCGGGGGCCGAGGAATCTGAAGCTTTCTTT.

The chain links TRBV10-2 to TRBJ2-3; maybe TRBD2 (5 bases). The CDR3 runs 14 residues. Trimming removed 6 bases from V and 6 bases from J, with 16 bases in between. Germline V CDR1 and CDR2: WSHSY, SAAADI. This chain's CDR3 is CASRPQGREDTQYF. CDR3 nucleotide sequence: TGCGCCAGCAGACCCCAAGGGAGAGAGGATACGCAGTATTTT.

V and J are TRBV5-6 and TRBJ2-2; D is ambiguous. The length of the CDR3 is 12 residues. Germline loops: CDR1 SGHDT, CDR2 YYEEEE. The ends were cut back, 4 bases at V and 6 bases at J, with 7 bases in the middle. The CDR3 reads CASSEQAGELFF. The CDR3 DNA is TGTGCCAGCAGCGAGCAAGCCGGGGAGCTGTTTTTT.

This chain uses TRBV11-2 with TRBJ2-2; D is unresolved. The length of the CDR3 is 12 residues. Trimming shortened V by 1 base and J by 11 bases, and 8 bases separated the two germline ends. The germline CDR1 and CDR2 sequences are SGHAT and FQNNGV. As DNA, the CDR3 is TGTGCCAGCAGCTTAGTGGAAGACGAGCTGTTTTTT. This gives the protein CASSLVEDELFF. The entire variable domain, with the rest obtained from reference TRBV11-2 and TRBJ2-2, is as follows: EAGVAQSPRYKIIEKRQSVAFWCNPISGHATLYWYQQILGQGPKLLIQFQNNGVVDDSQLPKDRFSAERLKGVDSTLKIQPAKLEDSAVYLCASSLVEDELFFGEGSRLTVL.

The CDR3 DNA sequence: TGTGCCAGCAGCTTAGTAGGACCTCCGGCCGGGGAGCTGTTTTTT. As protein: CASSLVGPPAGELFF. The chain carries TRBV11-3 and TRBJ2-2; D gene unclear. V lost 1 base and J lost 6, with 12 bases in between. The CDR3 runs 15 residues. Germline CDR1 reads SGHNT; CDR2 reads YENEEA.

The chain has TRBV18 and TRBJ1-2; D is uncertain. The CDR3 covers 11 residues. Germline V gene lookup returns CDR1 KGHSH and CDR2 LQKENI. V was shortened by 2 bases and J by 6 bases, with 4 bases between the two germline ends. The CDR3 nucleotides read TGTGCCAGCTCACCAGGGAATGGCTACACCTTC. It codes for CASSPGNGYTF.

V usage is TRBV27 and J usage is TRBJ1-3; D unclear. CDR1 and CDR2 (germline): MNHEY, SMNVEV (reference sequence). There are 16 residues in the CDR3. The V end lost 2 bases, the J end lost 0 bases, and 11 bases lay between the germline ends. Here the CDR3 DNA reads TGTGCCAGCAGTTTAAACGGGGTCAGCTCTGGAAACACCATATATTTT. It specifies CASSLNGVSSGNTIYF.

The chain recombines TRBV21-1 with TRBJ2-2; the D call of TRBD2 is as the table states it, not checked on the DNA. TRBV21-1 counts as a pseudogene. The CDR3 extends over 13 amino acids. This chain's CDR3 is CASSMRSTGELFF. The CDR3 bases are TGTGCCAGCAGCATGCGGAGCACCGGGGAGCTGTTTTTT.

Of note for this clone: One end of the junction is discordant with germline, which a read error may explain. CDR3: CASTVSAGDLCF. The CDR3 bases are TGTGCCAGCACTGTGTCCGCCGGGGACCTATGCTTT. This sequence joins TRBV12-3 or TRBV12-4 and TRBJ1-1; weak D call: TRBD1 (5 bases). The CDR3 totals 12 residues.

J is TRBJ1-4 and V is TRBV27; 9 bases are a match to TRBD1. V shed 4 bases, J shed 5 bases, and the junction held 5 bases outside the gene matches. The germline V gene has CDR1 MNHEY and CDR2 SMNVEV (reference sequence). The CDR3 is made up of 15 amino acids. The CDR3 DNA is TGTGCCAGCAGTTCCCCCGACAGGGGGAATGAAAAACTGTTTTTT. Protein: CASSSPDRGNEKLFF.

The chain employs TRBV6-6 and TRBJ1-6; D is ambiguous. V was clipped by 10 bases and J by 0 bases, with 10 bases between them. Germline V gives CDR1 MNHNY, CDR2 SVGAGI (reference sequence). The CDR3 length is 14 residues. CDR3 nucleotides: TGTGCCACCCAAACTAGCTCCTATAATTCACCCCTCCACTTT. It specifies CATQTSSYNSPLHF.

The chain couples TRBV2 to TRBJ1-5; no definite D call. The V gene's germline CDR1 is SNHLY and CDR2 FYNNEI. The ends were cut back, 3 bases at V and 5 bases at J, with 5 bases in the middle. The CDR3 loop spans 12 amino acids. The CDR3 spells CASSEGYQPQHF. For the CDR3, the DNA is TGTGCCAGCAGTGAGGGTTATCAGCCCCAGCATTTT. Full variable domain (missing parts from reference TRBV2 and TRBJ1-5): EPEVTQTPSHQVTQMGQEVILRCVPISNHLYFYWYRQILGQKVEFLVSFYNNEISEKSEIFDDQFSVERPDGSNFTLKIRSTKLEDSAMYFCASSEGYQPQHFGDGTRLSIL.